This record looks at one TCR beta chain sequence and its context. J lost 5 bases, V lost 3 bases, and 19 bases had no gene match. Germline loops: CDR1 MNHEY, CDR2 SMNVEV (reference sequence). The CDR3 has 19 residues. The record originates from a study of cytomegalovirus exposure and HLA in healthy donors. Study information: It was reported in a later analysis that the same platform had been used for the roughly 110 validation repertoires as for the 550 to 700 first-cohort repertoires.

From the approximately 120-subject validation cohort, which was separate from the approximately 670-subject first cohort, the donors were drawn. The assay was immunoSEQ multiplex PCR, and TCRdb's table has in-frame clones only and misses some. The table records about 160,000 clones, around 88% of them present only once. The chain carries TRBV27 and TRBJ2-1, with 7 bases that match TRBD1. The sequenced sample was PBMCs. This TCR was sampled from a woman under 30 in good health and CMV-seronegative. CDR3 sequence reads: CASSFIILNGTDPDNEQFF. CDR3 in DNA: TGTGCCAGCAGTTTCATTATTCTCAACGGGACAGACCCTGACAATGAGCAGTTCTTC.